The T cell receptor (beta chain) described here comes from a study of cytomegalovirus exposure and HLA in healthy donors. The sample holds one count of this clone. PCR employed 60 Vbeta and 13 Jbeta primers. Method: immunoSEQ multiplex PCR; TCRdb's copy keeps in-frame clones and lacks some. The repertoire holds 200,000 or so clones, with over 60% as singletons. CDR1 and CDR2 from the germline V gene are SGDLS and YYNGEE. Trimming cost V 4 bases and J 6 bases; bases outside gene matches: 6. The CDR3 has 15 residues. J is TRBJ2-2 and V is TRBV9, with TRBD1 matching over 10 bases. Input material: PBMCs. The sequence came from a man between 18 and 35 years old in good health and CMV-seronegative. The CDR3 sequence is CASSTRTGGAGELFF. CDR3 DNA sequence: TGTGCCAGCAGCACCCGGACAGGGGGTGCCGGGGAGCTGTTTTTT.